This TCR beta chain stems from a study of human T cells and chemical hapten exposure. Across the study: Epicutaneous patch tests delivered 0.01% DPC to the upper back, with evaluation at 6 days.

This clonotype has a count of ten or more. Its antigen remains unknown. Time point in this sample: patch test 1, 2 weeks after DPC sensitization. Sample treatment: therapeutic diphenylcyclopropenone sensitization with weekly scalp DPC. Participating donors were patients with alopecia, aged 18 to 70 years, considered appropriate candidates for DPC. Study observations and caveats: Significantly greater numbers of large CDR3 similarity clusters came from expanded TCRs than from controls.

In the original workflow: Ranging from roughly 23,224 to 700,000, TCR counts per sample had a median value of 95,638. TCRdb reprocessed the RACE reads with MiXCR, giving one entry per CDR3 protein. The V and J calls were determined by TCRdb, not by the authors. Among around 77,000 distinct CDR3 sequences listed, approximately 9.4% were seen once. The sequence was obtained from a woman in her thirties or forties with alopecia areata. Some clones in this sample may be carry-over from other donors' samples. The material sequenced was whole blood, taken in connection with sensitization to the hapten diphenylcyclopropenone (DPC).

The CDR3 sequence: CASSTRQGMNYGYTF. The DNA for the CDR3 is TGTGCCAGCAGCACGCGACAGGGGATGAACTATGGCTACACCTTC. The V and J genes are TRBV7-9 and TRBJ1-2; 8 bases agree with TRBD1. Germline values: CDR1 SEHNR, CDR2 FQNEAQ (reference sequence). There are 15 residues in the CDR3. V gave up 5 bases and J gave up 2 bases; unmatched junction bases: 7.